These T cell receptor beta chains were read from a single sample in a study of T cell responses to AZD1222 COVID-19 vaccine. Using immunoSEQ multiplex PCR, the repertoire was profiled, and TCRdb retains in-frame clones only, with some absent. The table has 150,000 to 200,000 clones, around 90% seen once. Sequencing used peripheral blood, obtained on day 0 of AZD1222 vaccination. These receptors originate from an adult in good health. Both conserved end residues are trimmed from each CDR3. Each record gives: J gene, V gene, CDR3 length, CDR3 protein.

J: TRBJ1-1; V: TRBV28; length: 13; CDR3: ASRLAVGSNTEAF
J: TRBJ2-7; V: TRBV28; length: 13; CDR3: ASRSAGTDSYEQY
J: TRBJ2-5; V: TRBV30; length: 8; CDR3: AWSQETQY
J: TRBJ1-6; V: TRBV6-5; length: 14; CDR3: ASSYSWTGGNSPLH
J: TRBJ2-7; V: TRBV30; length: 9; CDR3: AWGSGHEQY
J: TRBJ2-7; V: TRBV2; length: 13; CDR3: ASSAGLAATHEQY
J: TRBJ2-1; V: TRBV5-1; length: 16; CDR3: ASSSKVTSGRTYNEQF
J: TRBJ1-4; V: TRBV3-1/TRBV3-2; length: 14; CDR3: ASSQPHRAHHEKLF
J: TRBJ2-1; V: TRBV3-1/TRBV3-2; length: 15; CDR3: ASSQDTGGGAYNEQF
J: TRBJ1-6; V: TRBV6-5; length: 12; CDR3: ASLLQTGNSPLH
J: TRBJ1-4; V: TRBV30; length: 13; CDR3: AGRPGPATNEKLF
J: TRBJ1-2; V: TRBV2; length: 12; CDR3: ASSPDRGHDGYT
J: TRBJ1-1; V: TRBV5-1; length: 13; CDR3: ASSERTGKNTEAF
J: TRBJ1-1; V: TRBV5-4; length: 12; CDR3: ASRLGGGGTEAF
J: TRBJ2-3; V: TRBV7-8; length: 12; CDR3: ASSLGGGKDTQY
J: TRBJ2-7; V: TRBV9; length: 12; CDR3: ASSVGAGTYEQY
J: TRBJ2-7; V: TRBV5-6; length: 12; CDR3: ASSLQQGAYEQY
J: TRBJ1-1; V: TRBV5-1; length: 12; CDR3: ASSLQGAGTEAF
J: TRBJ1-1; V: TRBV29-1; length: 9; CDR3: SVEERREAF
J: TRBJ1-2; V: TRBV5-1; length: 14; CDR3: ASRGEILYLNYGYT
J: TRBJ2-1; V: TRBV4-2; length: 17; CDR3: ASSQEWPSGRVRVDEQF
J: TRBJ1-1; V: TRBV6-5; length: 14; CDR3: ASSFTGGRWNTEAF
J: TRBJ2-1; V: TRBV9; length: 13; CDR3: ASSRRGLAGDEQF
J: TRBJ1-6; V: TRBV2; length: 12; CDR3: ASKVEGRNSPLH
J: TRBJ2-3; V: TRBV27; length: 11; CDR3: ASRSHNTDTQY
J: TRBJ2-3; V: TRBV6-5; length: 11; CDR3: ASIRGGTDTQY
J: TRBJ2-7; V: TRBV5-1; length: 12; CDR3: ASSSGGGSYEQY
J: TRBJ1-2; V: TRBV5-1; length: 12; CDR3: ASSDVNFNYGYT
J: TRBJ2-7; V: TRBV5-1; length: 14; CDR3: ASSLQGAHDGYEQY
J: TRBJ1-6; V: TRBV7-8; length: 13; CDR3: ASSLVGFGNSPLH
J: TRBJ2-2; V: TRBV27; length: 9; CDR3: ASSFTGELF
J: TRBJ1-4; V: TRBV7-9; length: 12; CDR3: ASSRDRQNEKLF
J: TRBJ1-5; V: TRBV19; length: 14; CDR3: ASSIRQSNSNQPQH
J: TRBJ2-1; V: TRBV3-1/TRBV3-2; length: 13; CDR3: ASSYQGASYNEQF
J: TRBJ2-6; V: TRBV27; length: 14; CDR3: ASSRPGVTGANVLT
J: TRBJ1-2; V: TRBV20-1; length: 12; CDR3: SASGGWQGKGYT
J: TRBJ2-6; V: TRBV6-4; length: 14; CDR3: ASSETDVPGANVLT
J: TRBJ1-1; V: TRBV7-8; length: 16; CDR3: ASSTRTGGVGGDTEAF
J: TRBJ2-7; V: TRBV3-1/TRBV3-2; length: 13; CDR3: ASSQGDSPSHEQY
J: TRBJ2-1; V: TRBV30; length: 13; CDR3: AWSVAPDDYNEQF
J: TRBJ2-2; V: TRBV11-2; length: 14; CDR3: ASTMPGGANTGELF
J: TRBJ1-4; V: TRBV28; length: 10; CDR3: ASSLNGEKLF
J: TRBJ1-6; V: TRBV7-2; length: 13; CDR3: ASSSRTLENSPLH
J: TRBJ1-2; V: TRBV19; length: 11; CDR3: ASRGIDTYGYT
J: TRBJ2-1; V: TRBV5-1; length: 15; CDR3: ASSSPLGEPLYNEQF
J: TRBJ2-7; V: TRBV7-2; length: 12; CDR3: ASRSTAKRYEQY
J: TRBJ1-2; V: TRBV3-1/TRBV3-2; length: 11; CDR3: ASSPVANYGYT
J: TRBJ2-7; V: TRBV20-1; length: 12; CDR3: SASGAGTAVEQY
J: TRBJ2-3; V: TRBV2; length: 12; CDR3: ASSAQRGTDTQY
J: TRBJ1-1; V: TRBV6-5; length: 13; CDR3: ASSYQAGVNTEAF
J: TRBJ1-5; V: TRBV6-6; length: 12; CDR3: ASSYAGSNQPQH
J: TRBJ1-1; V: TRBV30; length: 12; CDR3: AWSVGHLNTEAF
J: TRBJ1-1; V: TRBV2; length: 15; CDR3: ASSGGTLGRSNTEAF
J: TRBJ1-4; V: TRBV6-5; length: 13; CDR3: ASSYSNRGNEKLF
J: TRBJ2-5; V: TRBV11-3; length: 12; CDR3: ASSTTGGAETQY
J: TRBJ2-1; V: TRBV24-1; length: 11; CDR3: ATSDRGLAGQF
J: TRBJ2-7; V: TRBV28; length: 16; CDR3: ASSSGTSGTWSSYEQY
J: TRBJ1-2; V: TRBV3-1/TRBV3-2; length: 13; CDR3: ASSQVFSGKDGYT
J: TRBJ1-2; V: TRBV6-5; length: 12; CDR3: AAGGADRGYGYT
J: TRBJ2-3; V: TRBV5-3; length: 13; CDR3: ARSDARGSADTQY